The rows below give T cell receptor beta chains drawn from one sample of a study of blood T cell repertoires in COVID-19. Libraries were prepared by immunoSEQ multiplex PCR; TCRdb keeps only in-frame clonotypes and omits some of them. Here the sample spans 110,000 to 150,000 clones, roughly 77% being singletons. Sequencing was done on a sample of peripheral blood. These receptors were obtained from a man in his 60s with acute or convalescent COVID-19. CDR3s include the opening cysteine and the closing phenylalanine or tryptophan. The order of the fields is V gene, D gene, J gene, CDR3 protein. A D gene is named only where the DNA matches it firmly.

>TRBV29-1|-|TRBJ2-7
CSVQARRGADYEQYF
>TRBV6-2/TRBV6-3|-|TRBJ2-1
CASSQQGNEQFF
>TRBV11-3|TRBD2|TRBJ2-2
CASSSGLAGTGELFF
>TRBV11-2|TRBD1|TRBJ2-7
CASSSSDRGREQYF
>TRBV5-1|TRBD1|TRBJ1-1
CASSLGTGRDTEAFF
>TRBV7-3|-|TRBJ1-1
CASSRQANTEAFF
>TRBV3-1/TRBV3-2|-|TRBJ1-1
CASSQDRGVEAFF
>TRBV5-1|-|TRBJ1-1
CASSLNGGGEAFF
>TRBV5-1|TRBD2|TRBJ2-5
CASSLLPLAGVGETQYF
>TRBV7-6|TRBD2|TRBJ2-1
CASSFVPGLAETSSYNEQFF
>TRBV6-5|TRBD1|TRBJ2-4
CASSHSRDRGNIQYF
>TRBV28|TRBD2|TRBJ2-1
CASNPGGTRAYNEQFF
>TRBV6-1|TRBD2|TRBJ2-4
CASSETSGRALAKNIQYF
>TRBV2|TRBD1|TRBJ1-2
CASHEAGGSYGYTF
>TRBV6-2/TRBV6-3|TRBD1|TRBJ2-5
CASSPKTGWGQETQYF
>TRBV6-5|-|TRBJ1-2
CASARDNTNYGYTF
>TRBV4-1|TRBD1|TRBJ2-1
CASSQRGQGAYNEQFF
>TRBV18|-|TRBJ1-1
CASSPREAEAFF
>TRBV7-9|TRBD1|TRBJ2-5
CASSPPGGGETQYF
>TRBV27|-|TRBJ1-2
CASSLKGGSYGYTF
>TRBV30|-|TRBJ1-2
CAWSVLGGAGYTF
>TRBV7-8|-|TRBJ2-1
CASSLAGVYNEQFF
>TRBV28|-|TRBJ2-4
CASSFFDIQYF
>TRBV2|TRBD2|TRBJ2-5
CASSGTSWETQYF
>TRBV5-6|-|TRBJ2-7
CASSFGLADEQYF
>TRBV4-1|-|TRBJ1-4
CASSQRSLGNEKLFF
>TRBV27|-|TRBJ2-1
CASSPAGDTNEQFF
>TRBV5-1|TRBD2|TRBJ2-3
CASSRTSGNTDTQYF
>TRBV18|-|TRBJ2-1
CASSPWGDEQFF
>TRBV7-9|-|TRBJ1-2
CASSFPGGDGYTF
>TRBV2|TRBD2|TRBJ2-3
CASRIGLAGGSDTQYF
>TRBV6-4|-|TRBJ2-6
CASSKQSGANVLTF
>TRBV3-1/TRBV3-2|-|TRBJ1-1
CASSQDRLPNTEAFF
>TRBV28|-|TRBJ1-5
CASTKDNSRPQHF
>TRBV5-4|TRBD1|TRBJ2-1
CASSLLTGRNNEQFF
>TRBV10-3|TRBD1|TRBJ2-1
CAISPGQGGNEQFF
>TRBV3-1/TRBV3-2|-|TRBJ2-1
CASSQGPSNGEQFF
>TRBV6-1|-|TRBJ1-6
CASSGGTFRAKDSPLHF
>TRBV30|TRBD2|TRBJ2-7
CAWSVGGNEQYF
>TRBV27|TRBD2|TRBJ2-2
CASSFKREGTGELFF
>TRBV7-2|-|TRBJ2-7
CASSLGLRSYEQYF
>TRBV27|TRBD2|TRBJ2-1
CASSLLAGGGNEQFF
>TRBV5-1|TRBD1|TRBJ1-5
CASRTGTEGNQPQHF
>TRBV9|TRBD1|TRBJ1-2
CASSPGTGNYGYTF
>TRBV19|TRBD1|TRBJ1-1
CASSMRGQGTEAFF
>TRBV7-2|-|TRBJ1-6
CASSIWAESPLHF
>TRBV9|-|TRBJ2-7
CASKPNQDSYEQYF
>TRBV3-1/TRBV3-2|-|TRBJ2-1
CASSQDPGIYNEQFF